A single sample is the source of the 28 T cell receptor beta chains below, sequenced in a study of blood T cell repertoires in COVID-19. Only in-frame clones appear in the TCRdb table, and some are missing; sequencing was by immunoSEQ multiplex PCR. The sample gives fewer than 400,000 clones, around nine tenths of which show up once; around 3% is in the top ten. Sequencing was carried out using peripheral blood. All receptors come from a human donor in a cohort sampled during active COVID-19.

This clone has only one observation. The V gene is TRBV5-5, the J gene TRBJ2-2; 8 bases match TRBD1. After removal of 0 bases from V and 5 bases from J, the junction contained 6 bases not matched to a gene. The CDR3 contains 16 residues. Germline V gene data show CDR1 as SGHKS and CDR2 as YYEKEE (reference sequence). The CDR3 protein is CASSLGVRGRTGELFF. CDR3 DNA sequence: TGTGCCAGCAGCTTGGGGGTCAGGGGGCGAACCGGGGAGCTGTTTTTT.

The V and J genes are TRBV11-1 and TRBJ1-6; the D is unclear. The CDR3 length is 14 residues. Germline assignment: CDR1 SGHAT and CDR2 FQDESV (reference sequence). Trimming pared 5 bases from V and 9 bases from J, leaving 14 bases between. CDR3 bases: TGTGCCAGCAGCCCGGATCCAGGAATTTCACCCCTCCACTTT. Translated, it gives CASSPDPGISPLHF.

The chain couples TRBV5-1 to TRBJ1-1; possible D gene TRBD1, 6 bases. Trimming left V 2 bases short and J 1 base short, with 9 bases between. Germline CDR1 and CDR2: SGHRS and YFSETQ. The CDR3 contains 14 residues. The CDR3 region is CASSFRGRNTEAFF. The DNA of the CDR3 is TGCGCCAGCAGCTTCAGGGGTAGGAACACTGAAGCTTTCTTT.

In this sample, this clone turned up once. CDR3 sequence (DNA): TGTGCCAGCAGCCCGAGGGGGGGAAGCGGCCTGAGCAATCAGCCCCAGCATTTT. This gives the protein CASSPRGGSGLSNQPQHF. This rearrangement joins TRBV7-2 to TRBJ1-5, with D possibly matching TRBD1 (6 bases). Germline V gene lookup returns CDR1 SGHTA and CDR2 FQGNSA. Trimming shortened V by 5 bases and J by 1 base, and 21 bases separated the two germline ends. The CDR3 extends over 18 amino acids.

About this clone: No DNA is shown, since the ends of the CDR3 on it are uncertain; the CDR3 is the one TCRdb lists. J is TRBJ2-7 and V is TRBV6-5; the table calls TRBD2, which could not be checked here. The CDR3 is 15 residues long, counting both termini. Looked up from germline, CDR1 is MNHEY and CDR2 is SVGAGI. The CDR3: CASSTSGGEVGEQYF.

This chain uses TRBV19 with TRBJ1-1, with 7 bases identical to TRBD1. V lost 7 bases and J lost 5; bases outside the gene matches: 7. From germline, CDR1 is LNHDA and CDR2 SQIVND (reference sequence). The length of the CDR3 is 13 residues. In DNA form, the CDR3 reads TGTGCCAGTACAGGGGGGTGGGGAACTGAAGCTTTCTTT. Amino acids: CASTGGWGTEAFF.

The J gene is TRBJ1-2, the V gene TRBV4-1; weak D call: TRBD1 (5 bases). V lost 0 bases and J 4 bases, leaving 12 bases between the germline ends. CDR1 is MGHRA and CDR2 is YSYEKL in the germline V gene. The CDR3 is 15 residues long. The CDR3 bases are TGCGCCAGCAGCCAAGAGCGTGGGGGACTCTATGGCTACACCTTC. This translates into CASSQERGGLYGYTF.

As DNA, the CDR3 is TGTGCCAGCAGCACTGGAGGGCTGGCAGATACGCAGTATTTT. Translating it yields CASSTGGLADTQYF. The chain recombines TRBV6-5 with TRBJ2-3; D is possibly TRBD2 (6 bases). Per the germline V gene, CDR1 is MNHEY and CDR2 is SVGAGI. Trimming took 6 bases from V and 4 from J, leaving 14 bases between them. The length of the CDR3 is 14 residues.

The chain joins TRBV13 to TRBJ2-1; a weak D match, TRBD2 (6 bases). From germline, CDR1 is PRHDT and CDR2 FYEKMQ (reference sequence). The CDR3 has 19 residues. Trimming cost V 0 bases and J 0 bases, with 18 bases left between them. The CDR3 nucleotides read TGTGCCAGCAGCTTAGGCCCCAGCGGGCCTGGGAGCTCCTACAATGAGCAGTTCTTC. Protein: CASSLGPSGPGSSYNEQFF.

The V call is TRBV5-5, the J call TRBJ2-7; 7 nucleotides agree with TRBD1. The trim removed 4 bases at V and 7 bases at J, leaving 11 bases unmatched. The CDR3 is 14 residues long. The germline CDR1 and CDR2 sequences are SGHKS and YYEKEE (reference sequence). The CDR3 reads CASSPGTVTGEQYF. CDR3 nucleotides: TGTGCCAGCAGCCCCGGGACAGTGACCGGAGAGCAGTACTTC.

The rearrangement joins TRBV3-1 (or the pseudogene TRBV3-2) to TRBJ1-6; D is unresolved. From germline, CDR1 is LGHDT and CDR2 YNNKEL (reference sequence). Trimming took off 1 base at V and 13 bases at J, with 11 bases between the two ends. The CDR3 is 13 amino acids. The CDR3 sequence is CASSQVVESPLHF. DNA for the CDR3: TGTGCCAGCAGCCAAGTGGTGGAGTCGCCCCTCCACTTT.

The CDR3 is CASSQSLAETDTQYF. CDR3 sequence (DNA): TGTGCCAGCAGCCAGTCACTAGCGGAGACAGATACGCAGTATTTT. The gene calls are TRBV11-3 and TRBJ2-3, with 8 positions matching TRBD2. The CDR3 consists of 15 residues. Germline V gives CDR1 SGHNT, CDR2 YENEEA. J was trimmed by 3 bases and V by 5 bases; bases with no gene match: 7.

The chain has TRBV30 and TRBJ2-7, with 9 bases matching TRBD2. This CDR3 spans 19 amino acids. V lost 3 bases, J lost 0 bases, and 18 bases stayed unmatched. Germline V gene data show CDR1 as GTSNPN and CDR2 as SVGIG (reference sequence). CDR3 protein: CAWSDRPVFAGGPSYEQYF. CDR3 bases: TGTGCCTGGAGCGACCGACCGGTATTCGCGGGAGGGCCCTCCTACGAGCAGTACTTC.

This rearrangement joins TRBV5-1 to TRBJ2-7; 10 bases fit TRBD1. The CDR3 spans 15 residues. Per germline, CDR1 SGHRS and CDR2 YFSETQ. V shed 4 bases, J shed 7 bases, and the junction held 11 bases outside the gene matches. The CDR3 loop is CASSKGTGDLGEQYF. CDR3 bases: TGCGCCAGCAGCAAAGGGACAGGGGATTTGGGGGAGCAGTACTTC.

The rearrangement uses TRBV30 and TRBJ1-1; 7 positions match TRBD1. The CDR3 is 12 residues long. J lost 2 bases, V lost 5 bases, and 2 bases had no gene match. In germline, CDR1 is GTSNPN, CDR2 SVGIG (reference sequence). DNA for the CDR3: TGTGCCTGGGACAGGGCTAACACTGAAGCTTTCTTT. It codes for CAWDRANTEAFF.

The chain is built from TRBV19 and TRBJ1-5; D perhaps matches TRBD1 (5 bases). V was clipped by 4 bases and J by 4 bases, with 14 bases between them. The CDR3 extends over 15 amino acids. Germline CDR1 LNHDA, CDR2 SQIVND (reference sequence). This CDR3 reads CASSTTGSMNQPQHF. The CDR3 nucleotides read TGTGCCAGTAGTACAACAGGTAGTATGAATCAGCCCCAGCATTTT.

The rearrangement links TRBV5-1 to TRBJ2-5; a weak D match, TRBD2 (6 bases). CDR1 is SGHRS, CDR2 YFSETQ, per germline. V was trimmed by 0 bases and J by 3 bases, leaving 6 bases between them. The CDR3 totals 13 residues. CDR3 DNA sequence: TGCGCCAGCAGCTTGGTAGCGGAAGAGACCCAGTACTTC. Its translation: CASSLVAEETQYF.

J is TRBJ2-7 and V is TRBV11-2; D is ambiguous. Germline CDR1 and CDR2: SGHAT and FQNNGV. V lost 4 bases and J 2 bases, leaving 12 bases between the germline ends. This CDR3 has 14 amino acids. CDR3 in DNA: TGTGCCAGCAGCTCCATCTACCGAACCTACGAGCAGTACTTC. Protein product: CASSSIYRTYEQYF.

The chain recombines TRBV9 with TRBJ2-7; 8 bases fit TRBD2. Trimming took 0 bases from V and 1 from J; bases not matched to a gene: 9. The CDR3 loop spans 17 amino acids. CDR1 SGDLS and CDR2 YYNGEE come from the germline V gene. CDR3 residues: CASSVGASGRASYEQYF. The CDR3 coding sequence is TGTGCCAGCAGCGTAGGGGCTAGCGGGCGCGCGTCCTACGAGCAGTACTTC. The variable domain in full, completed from reference TRBV9 and TRBJ2-7, reads DSGVTQTPKHLITATGQRVTLRCSPRSGDLSVYWYQQSLDQGLQFLIQYYNGEERAKGNILERFSAQQFPDLHSELNLSSLELGDSALYFCASSVGASGRASYEQYFGPGTRLTVT.

The genes are TRBV6-5 and TRBJ2-1; the D gene is possibly TRBD2 (6 bases). V was shortened by 7 bases and J by 7 bases, with 14 bases between the two germline ends. The CDR3 covers 13 residues. Germline lookup yields CDR1 MNHEY and CDR2 SVGAGI. The CDR3 nucleotides read TGTGCCAGCACCGGGGACTGGGGAAATGAGCAGTTCTTC. Translation gives CASTGDWGNEQFF.

This rearrangement joins TRBV10-3 to TRBJ2-5; weak D call: TRBD2 (6 bases). With 3 bases removed from V and 2 bases from J, the gap between germline ends came to 16 bases. CDR3 length: 16 residues. In germline, CDR1 is ENHRY, CDR2 SYGVKD. The CDR3 bases are TGTGCCATCAGTGATGGGGGGATTGGGGCACAAGAGACCCAGTACTTC. Translating it yields CAISDGGIGAQETQYF.

The CDR3 sequence: CASSYLEGETQYF. The CDR3 DNA sequence: TGTGCCAGCAGTTATCTCGAGGGAGAGACCCAGTACTTC. The rearrangement joins TRBV12-3 or TRBV12-4 to TRBJ2-5; possibly TRBD2 for D (5 bases). This CDR3 has 13 amino acids. The germline V and J ends were trimmed by 4 bases and 4 bases, with 10 bases remaining between them.

This clone was detected many times. This chain joins TRBV5-4 and TRBJ2-2; tentative D call: TRBD1 (5 bases). The ends were cut back, 4 bases at V and 5 bases at J, with 12 bases in the middle. Germline CDR1 reads SGHNT; CDR2 reads YYREEE (reference sequence). The CDR3 contains 14 residues. The CDR3 sequence: CASSRGPPTGELFF. In nucleotides, the CDR3 is TGTGCCAGCAGCAGGGGCCCACCAACCGGGGAGCTGTTTTTT.

The genes are TRBV5-1 and TRBJ2-2, with 9 positions matching TRBD1. V lost 4 bases and J lost 3; bases outside the gene matches: 4. This CDR3 is built from 15 residues. CDR1 is SGHRS, CDR2 YFSETQ, per germline. The CDR3: CASSRTGVDTGELFF. For the CDR3, the DNA is TGCGCCAGCAGCCGGACAGGGGTTGACACCGGGGAGCTGTTTTTT.

The rearrangement uses TRBV7-9 and TRBJ1-1; D perhaps matches TRBD1 (6 bases). Trimming removed 5 bases from V and 5 bases from J, with 18 bases in between. The CDR3 sequence is 15 residues long. Germline V lookup: CDR1 SEHNR, CDR2 FQNEAQ (reference sequence). The CDR3 nucleotides read TGTGCCAGCAGCCCGCCGGGGGGCGCCTTGACTGAAGCTTTCTTT. It codes for CASSPPGGALTEAFF.

J is TRBJ1-2 and V is TRBV2, with 8 bases identical to TRBD1. Losses at the gene ends were 4 bases for V and 2 bases for J; bases not matched to a gene: 3. This CDR3 contains 14 residues. Germline V lookup: CDR1 SNHLY, CDR2 FYNNEI. CDR3 amino acids: CASSARTGNYGYTF. The DNA for the CDR3 is TGTGCCAGCAGTGCCCGGACAGGGAACTATGGCTACACCTTC.

This chain connects TRBV19 to TRBJ2-1; 8 positions agree with TRBD2. Germline V gives CDR1 LNHDA, CDR2 SQIVND (reference sequence). The CDR3 sequence is 15 residues long. Trimming took 3 bases from V and 7 from J; bases not matched to a gene: 8. CDR3 loop: CASSIFTSGNNEQFF. The CDR3 region has the DNA TGTGCCAGTAGTATTTTCACTAGCGGTAATAATGAGCAGTTCTTC.

The chain employs TRBV11-2 and TRBJ2-4, with 9 bases that match TRBD2. The V and J ends lost 3 bases and 6 bases, in that order; junction bases with no gene match: 3. This CDR3 contains 14 residues. Germline V gene data show CDR1 as SGHAT and CDR2 as FQNNGV. CDR3 nucleotide sequence: TGTGCCAGCAGCTTGCTAGCGGGGCCAAACATTCAGTACTTC. Translation gives CASSLLAGPNIQYF.